This T cell receptor beta chain was identified during a study of blood T cell repertoires in COVID-19. Trimming at V came to 1 base and at J to 5 bases, leaving 5 bases not matched to a gene. The CDR3 sequence is 17 residues long. Germline V CDR1 and CDR2: LGHNA, YNFKEQ. This clone appeared once. In the original processing: Using reference gene primer amplification, nucleated cell counts were estimated. Measured with immunoSEQ multiplex PCR; TCRdb has only the in-frame clones, and not every one. The DNA gave D and trimming, while V, J and clone size come from that table. The data contain about 390,000 clones, around nine tenths of them singletons.

This clonotype was sampled from a woman between 45 and 60 years old who had recovered from COVID-19. Sequencing was done on a sample of PBMCs or T cells enriched from blood (not recorded which). The chain links TRBV4-2 to TRBJ2-3, with 14 bases lining up with TRBD2. The CDR3: CASSQAQGLAGEDTQYF. Written as DNA, the CDR3 is TGTGCCAGCAGCCAAGCTCAGGGACTAGCGGGGGAAGATACGCAGTATTTT.